This is a list of T cell receptor beta chains from one sample in a study of T cell responses to AZD1222 COVID-19 vaccine. Produced via immunoSEQ multiplex PCR; TCRdb's table is partial and in-frame only. Here the sample spans 150,000 to 200,000 clones, 75% to 95% being singletons. The input for sequencing was peripheral blood, taken on day 0 of AZD1222 vaccination. The origin of the receptors is an adult in good health. The CDR3 runs from the conserved cysteine through the conserved F or W. Each record gives: V gene, clone size, D gene, J gene, CDR3 protein, CDR3 DNA. D genes are given only for firm matches. The size of a clone is reported for some rows only, either as once, few or many, or as a class for expanded clones.

TRBV27,NA,NA,TRBJ2-1,CASSLAGYNEQFF,TGTGCCAGCAGTTTGGCGGGCTACAATGAGCAGTTCTTC
TRBV9,NA,NA,TRBJ2-1,CASSPAGEQFF,TGTGCCAGCAGCCCGGCAGGGGAGCAGTTCTTC
TRBV11-2,NA,NA,TRBJ1-2,CASSLGVSYGYTF,TGTGCCAGCAGCTTAGGGGTCAGCTATGGCTACACCTTC
TRBV10-3,NA,NA,TRBJ2-3,CANSGTPRTDTQYF,TGTGCTAACTCCGGGACCCCCAGGACAGATACGCAGTATTTT
TRBV23-1,NA,TRBD2,TRBJ2-2,CATPFQATWGTRRDGELFF,TGCGCCACCCCCTTCCAGGCCACATGGGGGACTAGAAGAGACGGGGAGCTGTTTTTT
TRBV7-9,NA,TRBD2,TRBJ2-7,CASSPRLAGSFFNEQYF,TGTGCCAGCAGCCCCAGACTAGCGGGATCCTTTTTTAACGAGCAGTACTTC
TRBV28,NA,NA,TRBJ2-7,CASRGGVSYEQYF,TGTGCCAGCAGAGGCGGAGTCTCCTACGAGCAGTACTTC
TRBV6-5,NA,TRBD1,TRBJ1-1,CAAAVGDRENTEAFF,TGTGCCGCCGCGGTAGGGGACAGGGAGAACACTGAAGCTTTCTTT
TRBV7-4,NA,NA,TRBJ2-5,CASPNQVGIPAQETQYF,TGTGCCAGCCCGAATCAGGTCGGGATTCCAGCGCAAGAGACCCAGTACTTC
TRBV24-1,NA,NA,TRBJ1-2,CATSDKREGESAYTF,TGTGCCACCAGTGATAAACGGGAGGGGGAAAGCGCCTACACCTTC
TRBV2,NA,TRBD1,TRBJ1-5,CASGGQGGQPQHF,TGTGCCAGCGGGGGACAGGGAGGCCAGCCCCAGCATTTT
TRBV5-1,once,NA,TRBJ2-3,CASRRGEAQTDTQYF,TGCGCCAGCAGAAGGGGGGAGGCTCAGACAGATACGCAGTATTTT
TRBV28,NA,TRBD1,TRBJ2-7,CASRGTGQGLSYEQYF,TGTGCCAGCAGGGGGACGGGACAGGGTCTATCCTACGAGCAGTACTTC
TRBV27,once,NA,TRBJ2-4,CASSGNRQNIQYF,TGTGCCAGCAGTGGGAACAGACAGAACATTCAGTACTTC
TRBV12-5,NA,NA,TRBJ1-6,CASANGNRANSPLHF,TGTGCTAGTGCTAACGGAAACAGGGCCAATTCACCCCTCCACTTT
TRBV7-3,NA,NA,TRBJ1-6,CASSLMAGANSPLHF,TGTGCCAGCAGCTTAATGGCAGGGGCCAATTCACCCCTCCACTTT
TRBV19,NA,TRBD1,TRBJ1-2,CASGQAAGYGYTF,TGTGCCAGCGGACAGGCGGCAGGATATGGCTACACCTTC
TRBV5-5,NA,TRBD2,TRBJ2-1,CASSLGTGGPFEQFF,TGTGCCAGCAGCTTGGGAACGGGAGGGCCCTTTGAGCAGTTCTTC
TRBV27,NA,NA,TRBJ1-5,CASRQGLHQPQHF,TGTGCCAGCAGACAGGGCCTTCATCAGCCCCAGCATTTT
TRBV24-1,once,NA,TRBJ1-2,CATSDTGTTPHGYTF,TGTGCCACCAGTGACACCGGGACAACACCCCATGGCTACACCTTC
TRBV5-1,NA,TRBD1,TRBJ2-7,CASSLRGTGYEQYF,TGCGCCAGCAGCTTGCGGGGGACAGGCTACGAGCAGTACTTC
TRBV6-5,NA,TRBD1,TRBJ1-1,CASRKGQHDQAFF,TGTGCCAGCAGGAAGGGACAGCATGACCAAGCTTTCTTT
TRBV4-2,NA,NA,TRBJ1-4,CASSQDRLANEKLFF,TGTGCCAGCAGCCAAGATCGGTTAGCTAATGAAAAACTGTTTTTT
TRBV12-3/TRBV12-4,NA,NA,TRBJ1-2,CASSSRNYGYTF,TGTGCCAGCAGTTCTCGGAACTATGGCTACACCTTC
TRBV5-6,NA,NA,TRBJ1-1,CASSLAWRGMNTEAFF,TGTGCCAGCAGCTTGGCGTGGCGGGGCATGAACACTGAAGCTTTCTTT
TRBV30,once,TRBD2,TRBJ2-1,CAYELAGVFNEQFF,TGTGCCTATGAACTAGCGGGAGTGTTCAATGAGCAGTTCTTC
TRBV5-1,NA,TRBD2,TRBJ2-7,CASSTPSGVTYEQYF,TGCGCCAGCAGCACCCCTAGCGGCGTTACCTACGAGCAGTACTTC
TRBV6-5,NA,TRBD1,TRBJ1-1,CASRPRRGGETEAFF,TGTGCCAGCAGGCCTCGTAGAGGGGGCGAAACTGAAGCTTTCTTT
TRBV15,NA,NA,TRBJ2-7,CATSRDRLVGTSNEQYF,TGTGCCACCAGCAGAGATCGTTTGGTGGGGACCTCTAACGAGCAGTACTTC
TRBV5-6,NA,NA,TRBJ2-7,CASSLTRAGEQYF,TGTGCCAGCAGCTTGACCAGGGCTGGAGAGCAGTACTTC
TRBV19,NA,NA,TRBJ2-3,CASSLYGADTQYF,TGTGCCAGTTCGTTATACGGCGCAGATACGCAGTATTTT
TRBV9,NA,TRBD2,TRBJ2-3,CASSPPSGTSGVRSTDTQYF,TGTGCCAGCAGCCCTCCCTCCGGGACTAGCGGGGTCCGTAGCACAGATACGCAGTATTTT
TRBV27,NA,NA,TRBJ2-1,CASSSRDDNEQFF,TGTGCCAGCAGTTCCCGGGACGACAATGAGCAGTTCTTC
TRBV9,NA,NA,TRBJ2-3,CASSVGDGRYDTQYF,TGTGCCAGCAGCGTAGGAGATGGGCGCTACGATACGCAGTATTTT
TRBV18,NA,TRBD1,TRBJ1-2,CASSTETGEVYGYTF,TGTGCCAGCTCAACCGAGACAGGGGAGGTCTATGGCTACACCTTC
TRBV28,once,NA,TRBJ1-1,CASSPSGNTEAFF,TGTGCCAGCAGTCCTAGCGGGAACACTGAAGCTTTCTTT
TRBV25-1,NA,NA,TRBJ2-7,CASSEAGSYEQYF,TGTGCCAGCAGTGAGGCAGGCTCCTACGAGCAGTACTTC
TRBV12-5,NA,NA,TRBJ1-1,CASGLNWPITEAFF,TGTGCTAGTGGTTTGAACTGGCCGATCACTGAAGCTTTCTTT
TRBV11-2,NA,NA,TRBJ2-1,CASSFRYNEQFF,TGTGCCAGCAGCTTCAGATACAATGAGCAGTTCTTC
TRBV6-4,NA,NA,TRBJ1-5,CASTRSGVKQPQHF,TGTGCCAGCACCCGCTCGGGGGTGAAACAGCCCCAGCATTTT
TRBV4-1,NA,NA,TRBJ1-1,CASSQAHTWIGGEAFF,TGCGCCAGCAGCCAAGCTCACACGTGGATTGGTGGTGAAGCTTTCTTT
TRBV28,NA,TRBD1,TRBJ2-3,CASSIRQGGLDTQYF,TGTGCCAGCAGTATTCGACAGGGGGGTTTGGATACGCAGTATTTT
TRBV4-1,NA,TRBD1,TRBJ1-2,CASSQTGQAYNYGYTF,TGCGCCAGCAGCCAAACGGGACAGGCGTATAACTATGGCTACACCTTC
TRBV28,NA,TRBD2,TRBJ2-1,CASSSLAGGFNEQFF,TGTGCCAGCAGTTCCCTAGCGGGAGGTTTCAATGAGCAGTTCTTC
TRBV10-1,NA,NA,TRBJ1-1,CASSERAGGRAFF,TGCGCCAGCAGTGAACGGGCCGGGGGGCGAGCTTTCTTT
TRBV2,NA,NA,TRBJ2-1,CASRMTRLSDNEQFF,TGTGCCAGCAGGATGACCAGGCTAAGCGACAATGAGCAGTTCTTC
TRBV11-3,NA,NA,TRBJ2-2,CASSHTLLGVATRDTGELFF,TGTGCCAGCAGCCATACCCTATTAGGTGTGGCGACGCGGGACACCGGGGAGCTGTTTTTT
TRBV27,NA,TRBD1,TRBJ2-7,CASSLRPGTGGYEQYF,TGTGCCAGCAGTTTACGACCCGGGACAGGGGGCTACGAGCAGTACTTC
TRBV28,NA,NA,TRBJ2-4,CASSYGWRAKNIQYF,TGTGCCAGCAGTTATGGGTGGAGGGCCAAAAACATTCAGTACTTC
TRBV11-1,NA,TRBD1,TRBJ1-2,CASSPRDSLWHTF,TGTGCCAGCAGCCCCCGGGACAGCCTGTGGCACACCTTC
TRBV6-6,NA,NA,TRBJ1-2,CASSYPAWGYGYTF,TGTGCCAGCAGTTATCCTGCTTGGGGCTATGGCTACACCTTC
TRBV4-3,NA,NA,TRBJ1-2,CASSQGVAEPIGYTF,TGCGCCAGCAGCCAAGGTGTTGCGGAACCTATAGGCTACACCTTC
TRBV30,NA,NA,TRBJ1-2,CAWSPTPLGTRYTF,TGTGCCTGGAGTCCCACCCCGCTTGGAACACGCTACACCTTC
TRBV12-3/TRBV12-4,NA,NA,TRBJ2-3,CASTGSFTDTQYF,TGTGCCAGCACCGGATCCTTCACAGATACGCAGTATTTT
TRBV7-9,NA,NA,TRBJ2-5,CASSFGSKETQYF,TGTGCCAGCAGCTTCGGTTCCAAAGAGACCCAGTACTTC
TRBV27,NA,TRBD1,TRBJ2-7,CASSEGTGTYEQYF,TGTGCCAGCAGTGAAGGGACAGGGACCTACGAGCAGTACTTC
TRBV21-1,NA,NA,TRBJ2-7,CASSKGTKVAGVGEQYF,TGTGCCAGCAGCAAAGGGACTAAGGTAGCGGGAGTAGGCGAGCAGTACTTC
TRBV29-1,NA,NA,TRBJ2-7,CSVGLYSRSYEQYF,TGCAGCGTTGGTTTATACTCAAGATCGTACGAGCAGTACTTC
TRBV28,NA,NA,TRBJ1-5,CASRSQGIPPQHF,TGTGCCAGCAGGTCTCAGGGAATACCGCCCCAGCATTTT
TRBV2,NA,TRBD1,TRBJ2-7,CASRDRGSYEQYF,TGTGCCAGCAGGGACAGGGGCTCCTACGAGCAGTACTTC